The 27 T cell receptor beta chains presented below share a single source sample, sequenced in a study of monozygotic twins with inflammatory bowel disease. After re-calling the 5' RACE reads, TCRdb lists one entry per CDR3 protein, DNA absent. The sample totals 300,000 to 450,000 distinct CDR3 sequences. Sample: blood. These receptors were obtained from a human donor with ulcerative colitis or Crohn's disease, or a healthy co-twin of an affected twin (not recorded which).

The rearrangement joins TRBV4-1 to TRBJ1-3; lacking DNA, the TRBD1 call made by TCRdb goes unchecked. The CDR3 totals 15 residues. Per germline, CDR1 MGHRA and CDR2 YSYEKL. The CDR3 sequence: CASSRFADRGNTIYF.

J is TRBJ1-4 and V is TRBV27; TCRdb calls TRBD1, which cannot be checked without DNA. Germline V gene sequence: CDR1 MNHEY, CDR2 SMNVEV (reference sequence). The CDR3 length is 14 residues. CDR3 sequence reads: CASSYMGAGEKLFF.

V and J are TRBV30 and TRBJ2-6; lacking DNA, the TRBD1 call made by TCRdb goes unchecked. CDR1 and CDR2 (germline): GTSNPN, SVGIG (reference sequence). This CDR3 spans 18 amino acids. CDR3 sequence: CAWSGHRGRISGANVLTF.

The rearrangement links TRBV18 to TRBJ2-2. The CDR3 spans 16 residues. CDR1 is KGHSH and CDR2 is LQKENI in the germline V gene. CDR3: CASSPGHLVSDGELFF. Based on the CDR3 plus reference TRBV18 and TRBJ2-2, the full variable domain is NAGVMQNPRHLVRRRGQEARLRCSPMKGHSHVYWYRQLPEEGLKFMVYLQKENIIDESGMPKERFSAEFPKEGPSILRIQQVVRGDSAAYFCASSPGHLVSDGELFFGEGSRLTVL.

The chain recombines TRBV12-3 or TRBV12-4 with TRBJ1-6; TCRdb names TRBD1, which stays unverified in the absence of DNA. The CDR3 totals 16 residues. CDR3 region: CASTWGGSSYNSPLHF.

The chain recombines TRBV7-2 with TRBJ2-7. From germline, CDR1 is SGHTA and CDR2 FQGNSA. This CDR3 spans 12 amino acids. The CDR3 region is CASSNLGYEQYF.

The J gene is TRBJ2-1, the V gene TRBV6-2 or TRBV6-3; the D gene TCRdb calls, TRBD1, cannot be checked with no DNA. The germline V gene encodes CDR1 MNHEY and CDR2 SVGEGT. This CDR3 comprises 17 residues. Here the CDR3 reads CASSFPTTGQGYNEQFF.

The chain links TRBV20-1 to TRBJ2-3; TCRdb reports TRBD1, a call that lacks DNA to check it against. CDR3 length equals 15 residues. From germline, CDR1 is DFQATT and CDR2 SNEGSKA (reference sequence). The CDR3 sequence: CSAWTGSGNTDTQYF.

This chain connects TRBV29-1 to TRBJ2-5; TCRdb's D call of TRBD1 is untestable without DNA. This CDR3 is 13 amino acids long. Germline V gene data show CDR1 as SQVTM and CDR2 as ANQGSEA. The CDR3 here is CSVDRGRQETQYF.

The chain couples TRBV24-1 to TRBJ2-3. The CDR3 has 13 amino acids. Germline values: CDR1 KGHDR, CDR2 SFDVKD. The CDR3 spells CATSVAGQDTQYF.

The J gene is TRBJ1-2, the V gene TRBV5-4. This CDR3 contains 14 residues. From germline, CDR1 is SGHNT and CDR2 YYREEE (reference sequence). CDR3 sequence: CASSYTAINYGYTF.

The rearrangement uses TRBV6-5 and TRBJ2-2. This CDR3 has 15 amino acids. Per germline, CDR1 MNHEY and CDR2 SVGAGI. The CDR3 loop is CASSYDRRNTGELFF.

The chain couples TRBV7-2 to TRBJ1-5; TCRdb outputs TRBD1, but without DNA this stays unchecked. Germline loops: CDR1 SGHTA, CDR2 FQGNSA. The CDR3 is made up of 14 amino acids. The CDR3 reads CASTLRTGAQPQHF.

V gene TRBV12-3 or TRBV12-4 combines with J gene TRBJ2-7. The CDR3 loop spans 14 amino acids. CDR3 amino acids: CASSFQTGPYEQYF.

V is TRBV20-1 and J is TRBJ1-5. The CDR3 has 14 amino acids. Germline V gives CDR1 DFQATT, CDR2 SNEGSKA (reference sequence). This CDR3 is CSASLEGGNQPQHF.

This chain connects TRBV27 to TRBJ1-5. The CDR3 totals 14 residues. Germline V lookup: CDR1 MNHEY, CDR2 SMNVEV (reference sequence). The CDR3: CASSFQGRNQPQHF.

The V and J genes are TRBV6-2 or TRBV6-3 and TRBJ2-7; the TCRdb call, TRBD1, lacks DNA for checking. The CDR3 is 12 residues long. From germline, CDR1 is MNHEY and CDR2 SVGEGT. The CDR3 sequence: CASRRGIYEQYF.

The rearrangement uses TRBV11-2 and TRBJ2-1; TCRdb returns TRBD1, unconfirmable since there is no DNA. The CDR3 consists of 13 residues. The germline CDR1 and CDR2 sequences are SGHAT and FQNNGV. The CDR3 sequence: CASSLETGIEQFF.

This CDR3 reads CASSHRGSEQYF. The chain combines TRBV5-1 with TRBJ2-7; the TRBD1 assignment by TCRdb is unverifiable without DNA. This CDR3 has 12 amino acids. Per germline, CDR1 SGHRS and CDR2 YFSETQ.

This chain joins TRBV27 and TRBJ2-3; TCRdb's D call of TRBD1 is untestable without DNA. This CDR3 contains 14 residues. Germline V gene lookup returns CDR1 MNHEY and CDR2 SMNVEV (reference sequence). The CDR3 sequence is CASSRWDSTDTQYF.

The rearrangement joins TRBV5-1 to TRBJ1-2. The CDR3 runs 13 residues. Germline V lookup: CDR1 SGHRS, CDR2 YFSETQ. CDR3: CASSLEGSYGYTF.

V usage is TRBV7-9 and J usage is TRBJ2-7; the D gene TCRdb calls, TRBD1, cannot be checked with no DNA. The CDR3 runs to 12 residues. The germline V gene has CDR1 SEHNR and CDR2 FQNEAQ (reference sequence). This CDR3 is CASSRGDYEQYF.

The V and J genes are TRBV9 and TRBJ1-2; TCRdb returns TRBD1, unconfirmable since there is no DNA. CDR1 is SGDLS and CDR2 is YYNGEE in the germline V gene. The CDR3 length is 15 residues. The CDR3 sequence is CASSVGWDPVSSYTF.

The chain uses TRBV7-6 and TRBJ1-1; TCRdb's D gene call, TRBD1, goes unchecked for lack of DNA. Looked up from germline, CDR1 is SGHVS and CDR2 is FNYEAQ. The CDR3 has 17 amino acids. CDR3: CASSFQPQGSMNTEAFF. The complete variable domain, with remaining parts taken from reference TRBV7-6 and TRBJ1-1, reads GAGVSQSPRYKVTKRGQDVALRCDPISGHVSLYWYRQALGQGPEFLTYFNYEAQQDKSGLPNDRFSAERPEGSISTLTIQRTEQRDSAMYRCASSFQPQGSMNTEAFFGQGTRLTVV.

The chain couples TRBV7-9 to TRBJ1-1. Germline loops: CDR1 SEHNR, CDR2 FQNEAQ (reference sequence). This CDR3 spans 14 amino acids. The CDR3: CASSLVGKNTEAFF.

The chain couples TRBV7-2 to TRBJ2-1; TCRdb names TRBD2, which stays unverified in the absence of DNA. Germline CDR1 and CDR2: SGHTA and FQGNSA. The length of the CDR3 is 16 residues. Here the CDR3 reads CASSHPTSGGNNEQFF.

The V call is TRBV7-2, the J call TRBJ2-7. The CDR3 spans 11 residues. Germline values: CDR1 SGHTA, CDR2 FQGNSA. The CDR3 region is CASNVLYEQYF.